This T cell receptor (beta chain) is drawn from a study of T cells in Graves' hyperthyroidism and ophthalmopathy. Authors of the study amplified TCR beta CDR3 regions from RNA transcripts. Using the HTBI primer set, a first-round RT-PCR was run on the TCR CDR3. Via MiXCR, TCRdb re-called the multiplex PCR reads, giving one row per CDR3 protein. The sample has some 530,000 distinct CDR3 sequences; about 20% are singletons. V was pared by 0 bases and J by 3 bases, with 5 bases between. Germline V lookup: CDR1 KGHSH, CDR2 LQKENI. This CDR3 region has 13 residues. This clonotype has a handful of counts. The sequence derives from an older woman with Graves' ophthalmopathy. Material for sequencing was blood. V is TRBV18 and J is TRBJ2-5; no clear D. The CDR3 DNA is TGTGCCAGCTCACCACCGAATAAAGAGACCCAGTACTTC. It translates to CASSPPNKETQYF.